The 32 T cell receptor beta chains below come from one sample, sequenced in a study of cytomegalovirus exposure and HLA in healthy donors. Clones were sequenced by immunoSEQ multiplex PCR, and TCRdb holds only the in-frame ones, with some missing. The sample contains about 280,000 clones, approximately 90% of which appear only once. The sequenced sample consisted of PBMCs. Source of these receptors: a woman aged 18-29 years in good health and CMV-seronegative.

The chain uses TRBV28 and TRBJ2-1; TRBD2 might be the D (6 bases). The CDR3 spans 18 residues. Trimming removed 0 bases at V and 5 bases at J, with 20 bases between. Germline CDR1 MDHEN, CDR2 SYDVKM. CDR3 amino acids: CASSLWARRDSVHNEQFF. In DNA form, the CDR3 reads TGTGCCAGCAGTTTATGGGCCCGGCGGGATAGTGTCCACAATGAGCAGTTCTTC.

CDR3 sequence: CASSPLVGQRTGELFF. CDR3 nucleotide sequence: TGTGCCAGCTCACCACTAGTAGGACAGCGCACCGGGGAGCTGTTTTTT. The chain employs TRBV18 and TRBJ2-2, with D possibly being TRBD1 (6 bases). In germline, CDR1 is KGHSH, CDR2 LQKENI. V was cut by 1 base and J by 4 bases, with 13 bases left in between. The CDR3 length is 16 residues.

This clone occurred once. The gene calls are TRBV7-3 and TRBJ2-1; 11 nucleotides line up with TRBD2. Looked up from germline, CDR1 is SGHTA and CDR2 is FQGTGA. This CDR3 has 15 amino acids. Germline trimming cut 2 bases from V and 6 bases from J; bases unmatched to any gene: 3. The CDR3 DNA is TGTGCCAGCAGCTTAGTAGCGGGAGGGGGCAATGAGCAGTTCTTC. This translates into CASSLVAGGGNEQFF.

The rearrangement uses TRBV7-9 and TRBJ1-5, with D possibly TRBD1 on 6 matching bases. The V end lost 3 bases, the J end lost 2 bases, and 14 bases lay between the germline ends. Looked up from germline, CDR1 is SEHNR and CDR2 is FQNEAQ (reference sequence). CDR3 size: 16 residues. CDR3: CASSLGRGQRNQPQHF. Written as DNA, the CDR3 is TGTGCCAGCAGCTTGGGGCGGGGGCAGCGCAATCAGCCCCAGCATTTT.

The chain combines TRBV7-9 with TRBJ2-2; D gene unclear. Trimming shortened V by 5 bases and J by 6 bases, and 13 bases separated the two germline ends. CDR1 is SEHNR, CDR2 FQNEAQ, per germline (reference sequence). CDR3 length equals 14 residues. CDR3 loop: CASSPRLAAGELFF. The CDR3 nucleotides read TGTGCCAGCAGCCCCCGACTTGCCGCCGGGGAGCTGTTTTTT.

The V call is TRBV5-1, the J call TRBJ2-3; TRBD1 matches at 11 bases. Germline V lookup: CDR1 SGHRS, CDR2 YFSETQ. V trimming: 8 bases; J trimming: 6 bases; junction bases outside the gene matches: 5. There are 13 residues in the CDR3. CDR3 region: CARQDRGLDTQYF. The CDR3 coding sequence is TGCGCCAGACAGGACAGGGGGCTCGATACGCAGTATTTT.

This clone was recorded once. The CDR3 region is CASSIGARGTDTQYF. The CDR3 DNA reads TGTGCCAGTAGTATAGGTGCGAGGGGCACAGATACGCAGTATTTT. The chain couples TRBV19 to TRBJ2-3, with D maybe TRBD2 (5 bases). The ends were cut back, 1 base at V and 1 base at J, with 9 bases in the middle. Per the germline V gene, CDR1 is LNHDA and CDR2 is SQIVND (reference sequence). This CDR3 spans 15 amino acids.

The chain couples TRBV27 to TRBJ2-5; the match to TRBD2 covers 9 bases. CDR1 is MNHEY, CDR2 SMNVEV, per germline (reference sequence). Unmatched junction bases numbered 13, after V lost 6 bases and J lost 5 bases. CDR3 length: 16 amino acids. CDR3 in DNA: TGTGCCAGCAGATCCTCTATAGCGGGAGAGGCGGAGACCCAGTACTTC. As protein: CASRSSIAGEAETQYF.

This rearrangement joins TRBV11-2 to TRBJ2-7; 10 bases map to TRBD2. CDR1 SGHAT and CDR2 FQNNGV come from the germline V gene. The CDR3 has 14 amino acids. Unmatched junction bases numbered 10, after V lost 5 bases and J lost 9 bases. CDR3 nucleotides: TGTGCCAGCAGCCAAACTAGCGGGATTGTGGGGCAGTACTTC. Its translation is CASSQTSGIVGQYF.

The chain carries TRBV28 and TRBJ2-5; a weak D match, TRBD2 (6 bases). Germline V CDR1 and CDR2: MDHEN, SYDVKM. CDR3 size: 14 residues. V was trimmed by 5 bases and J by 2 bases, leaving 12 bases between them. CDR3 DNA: TGTGCCAGCAGTGGGGCGGGAATACAAGAGACCCAGTACTTC. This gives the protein CASSGAGIQETQYF.

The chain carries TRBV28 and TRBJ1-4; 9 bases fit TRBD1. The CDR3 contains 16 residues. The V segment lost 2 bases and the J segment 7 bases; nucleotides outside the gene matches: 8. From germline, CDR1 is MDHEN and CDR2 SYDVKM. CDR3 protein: CASSLPLTGGSEKLFF. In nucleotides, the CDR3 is TGTGCCAGCAGTTTACCCTTGACAGGGGGGAGTGAAAAACTGTTTTTT. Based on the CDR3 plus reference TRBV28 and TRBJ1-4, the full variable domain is DVKVTQSSRYLVKRTGEKVFLECVQDMDHENMFWYRQDPGLGLRLIYFSYDVKMKEKGDIPEGYSVSREKKERFSLILESASTNQTSMYLCASSLPLTGGSEKLFFGSGTQLSVL.

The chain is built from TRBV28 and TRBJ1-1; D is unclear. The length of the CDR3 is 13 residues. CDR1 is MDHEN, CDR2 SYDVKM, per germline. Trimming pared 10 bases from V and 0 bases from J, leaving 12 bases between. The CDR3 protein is CATSIAMNTEAFF. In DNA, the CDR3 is TGTGCCACCTCGATTGCGATGAACACTGAAGCTTTCTTT.

The CDR3 DNA sequence: TGTGCCAGCAGTGATGATTCGGGACTAGGATACTACGAGCAGTACTTC. Translation gives CASSDDSGLGYYEQYF. The rearrangement joins TRBV6-4 to TRBJ2-7, with 8 bases that match TRBD2. The CDR3 has 16 residues. The V segment lost 3 bases and the J segment 3 bases; nucleotides outside the gene matches: 10. The V gene's germline CDR1 is MRHNA and CDR2 SNTAGT.

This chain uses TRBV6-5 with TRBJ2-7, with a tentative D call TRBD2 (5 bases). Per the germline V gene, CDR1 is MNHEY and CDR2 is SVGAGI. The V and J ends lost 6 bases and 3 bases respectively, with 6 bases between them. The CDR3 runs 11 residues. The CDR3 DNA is TGTGCCAGCAGCGAGGGCTACGAGCAGTACTTC. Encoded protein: CASSEGYEQYF.

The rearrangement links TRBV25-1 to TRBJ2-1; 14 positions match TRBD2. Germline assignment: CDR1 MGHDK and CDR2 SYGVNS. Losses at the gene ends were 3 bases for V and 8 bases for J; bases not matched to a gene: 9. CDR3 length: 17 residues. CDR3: CASSDPGLAGVWDEQFF. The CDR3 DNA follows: TGTGCCAGCAGTGACCCGGGACTAGCGGGAGTTTGGGATGAGCAGTTCTTC.

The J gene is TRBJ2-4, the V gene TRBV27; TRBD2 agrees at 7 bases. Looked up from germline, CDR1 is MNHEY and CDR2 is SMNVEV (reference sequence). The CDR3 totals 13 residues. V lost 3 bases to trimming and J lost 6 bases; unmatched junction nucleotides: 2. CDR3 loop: CASSFGGRNIQYF. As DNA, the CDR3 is TGTGCCAGCAGTTTCGGGGGGAGAAACATTCAGTACTTC.

CDR3 DNA: TGTGCCAGCAGTTTTCAGGGAACCTACGAGCAGTACTTC. Protein product: CASSFQGTYEQYF. The V gene is TRBV6-5, the J gene TRBJ2-7; D might be TRBD1 (5 bases). CDR3 length equals 13 residues. V lost 4 bases, J lost 2 bases, and 9 bases lay in between. Germline V CDR1 and CDR2: MNHEY, SVGAGI.

The CDR3 DNA reads as TGTGCCGCAGGGGAAAACTATGGCTACACCTTC. Translated, it gives CAAGENYGYTF. V gene TRBV25-1 combines with J gene TRBJ1-2; the D gene is possibly TRBD1 (6 bases). In germline, CDR1 is MGHDK, CDR2 SYGVNS. The CDR3 contains 11 residues. V was pared by 11 bases and J by 2 bases, with 9 bases between.

CDR3 nucleotides: TGTGCCAGCAGCTTAGGGGGTGGGACAGCGAACACTGAAGCTTTCTTT. Translating gives CASSLGGGTANTEAFF. V usage is TRBV11-2 and J usage is TRBJ1-1; 7 bases are shared with TRBD1. Germline values: CDR1 SGHAT, CDR2 FQNNGV. CDR3 length: 16 residues. V shed 1 base and J 1 base; nucleotides not matched to a gene: 6.

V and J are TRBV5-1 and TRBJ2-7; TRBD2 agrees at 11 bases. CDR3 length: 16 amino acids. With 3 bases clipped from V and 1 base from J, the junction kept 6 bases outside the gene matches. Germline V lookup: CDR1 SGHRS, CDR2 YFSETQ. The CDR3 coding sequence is TGCGCCAGCAGCTGGACCGGGACTAGCGGTTCCTACGAGCAGTACTTC. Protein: CASSWTGTSGSYEQYF.

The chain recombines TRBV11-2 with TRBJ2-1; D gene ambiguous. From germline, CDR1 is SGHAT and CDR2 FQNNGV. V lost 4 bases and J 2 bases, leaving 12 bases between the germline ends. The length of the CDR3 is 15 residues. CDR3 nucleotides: TGTGCCAGCAGCTCCCCTCACGGTGCCTACAATGAGCAGTTCTTC. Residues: CASSSPHGAYNEQFF.

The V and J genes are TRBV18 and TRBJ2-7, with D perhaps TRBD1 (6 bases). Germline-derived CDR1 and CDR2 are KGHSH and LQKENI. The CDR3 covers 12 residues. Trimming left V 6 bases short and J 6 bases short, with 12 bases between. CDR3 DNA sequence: TGTGCCAGCTCCGATTGGGGGCCCGAGCAGTACTTC. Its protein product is CASSDWGPEQYF.

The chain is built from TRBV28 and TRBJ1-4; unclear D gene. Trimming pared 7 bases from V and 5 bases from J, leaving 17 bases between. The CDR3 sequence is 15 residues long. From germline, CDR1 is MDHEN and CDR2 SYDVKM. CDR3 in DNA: TGTGCCAGCAAGTCCCCCCGTGGGGAGAATGAAAAACTGTTTTTT. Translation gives CASKSPRGENEKLFF.

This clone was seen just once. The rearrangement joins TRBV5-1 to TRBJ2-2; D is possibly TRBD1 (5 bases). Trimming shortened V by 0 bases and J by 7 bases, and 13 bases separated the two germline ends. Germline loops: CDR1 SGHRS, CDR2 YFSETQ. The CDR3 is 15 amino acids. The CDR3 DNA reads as TGCGCCAGCAGCTTGGCCGGGCAGGGTCACGGGGAGCTGTTTTTT. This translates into CASSLAGQGHGELFF.

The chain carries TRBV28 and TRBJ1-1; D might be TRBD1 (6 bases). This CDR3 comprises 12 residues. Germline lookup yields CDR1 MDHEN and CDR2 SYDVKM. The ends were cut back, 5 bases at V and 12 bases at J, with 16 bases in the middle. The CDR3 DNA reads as TGTGCCAGCAGTCCGCCACAGGGTGTAACTTTCTTT. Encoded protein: CASSPPQGVTFF.

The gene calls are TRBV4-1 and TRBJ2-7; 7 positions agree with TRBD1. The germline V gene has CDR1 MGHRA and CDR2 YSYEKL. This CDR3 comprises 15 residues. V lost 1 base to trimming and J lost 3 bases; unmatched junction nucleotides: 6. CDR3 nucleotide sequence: TGCGCCAGCAGCCAAGGGGGGACAGCGGACTACGAGCAGTACTTC. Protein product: CASSQGGTADYEQYF.

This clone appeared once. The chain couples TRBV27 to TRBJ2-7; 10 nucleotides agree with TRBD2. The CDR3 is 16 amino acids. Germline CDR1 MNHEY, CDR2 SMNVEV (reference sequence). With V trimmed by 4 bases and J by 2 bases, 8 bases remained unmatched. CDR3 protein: CASSSLTSGNAYEQYF. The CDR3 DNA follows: TGTGCCAGCAGTTCGCTTACTAGCGGGAATGCCTACGAGCAGTACTTC.

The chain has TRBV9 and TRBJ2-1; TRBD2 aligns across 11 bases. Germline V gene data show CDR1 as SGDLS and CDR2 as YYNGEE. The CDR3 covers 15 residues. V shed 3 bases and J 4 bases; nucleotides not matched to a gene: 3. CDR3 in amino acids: CASSDGTSGYNEQFF. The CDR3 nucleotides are TGTGCCAGCAGCGATGGGACTAGCGGATACAATGAGCAGTTCTTC.

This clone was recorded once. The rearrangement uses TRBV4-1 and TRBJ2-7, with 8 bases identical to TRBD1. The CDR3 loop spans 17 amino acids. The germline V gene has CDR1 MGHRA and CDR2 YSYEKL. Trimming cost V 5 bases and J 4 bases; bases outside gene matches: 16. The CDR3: CASSWSKGGTGTYEQYF. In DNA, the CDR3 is TGCGCCAGCAGCTGGAGCAAGGGTGGGACAGGTACTTACGAGCAGTACTTC.

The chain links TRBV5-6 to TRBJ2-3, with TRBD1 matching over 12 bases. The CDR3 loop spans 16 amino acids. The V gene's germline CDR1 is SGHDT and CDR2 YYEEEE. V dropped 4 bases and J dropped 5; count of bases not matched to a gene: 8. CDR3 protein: CASSPLGTGGEDTQYF. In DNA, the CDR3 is TGTGCCAGCAGCCCTCTAGGGACAGGGGGCGAAGATACGCAGTATTTT.

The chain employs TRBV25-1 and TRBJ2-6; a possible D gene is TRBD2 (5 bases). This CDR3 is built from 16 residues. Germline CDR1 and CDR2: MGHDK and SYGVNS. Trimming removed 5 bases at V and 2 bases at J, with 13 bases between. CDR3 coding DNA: TGTGCCAGCAGTCCTATAACCGGGACTGGGGCCAACGTCCTGACTTTC. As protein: CASSPITGTGANVLTF.

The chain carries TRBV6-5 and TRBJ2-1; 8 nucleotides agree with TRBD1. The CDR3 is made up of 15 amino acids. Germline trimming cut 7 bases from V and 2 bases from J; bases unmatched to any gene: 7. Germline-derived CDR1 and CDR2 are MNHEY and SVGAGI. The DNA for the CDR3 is TGTGCCAGCAAGAAGACAGGGGAAGCCTACAATGAGCAGTTCTTC. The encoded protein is CASKKTGEAYNEQFF.